The T cell receptor (beta chain) described here comes from a study of Graves' ophthalmopathy and Graves' hyperthyroidism. Investigators amplified TCR beta CDR3 regions from RNA transcripts. HTBI primers were employed in first-round RT-PCR, then a second-round multiplex PCR followed. One entry per CDR3 protein, called by TCRdb with MiXCR from the multiplex PCR reads. The table has a few hundred thousand distinct CDR3 sequences, about 17% seen once; the top ten hold 2.4%. Study results and limitations: Ophthalmopathy was separated from stable hyperthyroidism by a 13-signature model with over 85% sensitivity and 81.08% specificity.

The CDR3 runs to 17 residues. V was clipped by 0 bases and J by 1 base; unmatched bases: 7. In the case of this clonotype: As yet, its antigen is unknown.

The sample was peripheral blood. The clonotype comes from an adult woman with stable Graves' hyperthyroidism. The chain links TRBV12-3 or TRBV12-4 to TRBJ2-5, with 8 bases matching TRBD2. For the CDR3, the DNA is TGTGCCAGCAGTTTAGCGCATCGCGGGGGGCCCCAAGAGACCCAGTACTTC. This sequence encodes CASSLAHRGGPQETQYF.